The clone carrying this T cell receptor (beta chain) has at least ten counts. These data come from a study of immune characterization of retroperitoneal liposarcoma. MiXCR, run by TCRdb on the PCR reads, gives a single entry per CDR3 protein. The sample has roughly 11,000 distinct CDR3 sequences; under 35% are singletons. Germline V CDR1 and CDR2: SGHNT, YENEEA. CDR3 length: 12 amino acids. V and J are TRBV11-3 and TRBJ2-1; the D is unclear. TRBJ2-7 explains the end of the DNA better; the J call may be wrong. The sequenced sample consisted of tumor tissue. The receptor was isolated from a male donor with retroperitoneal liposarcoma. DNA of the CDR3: TGTGCCAGCAGCTTAGTTCAATACGAGCAGTACTTC. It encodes CASSLVQYEQYF.